These 3 T cell receptor beta chains share one sample of origin, sequenced in a study of read filtering for tumor transcriptome and immune sequencing. This library used roughly 430 ng RNA and molecular barcoded adaptors spanning alpha/delta and beta/gamma chains. TCRdb re-called the reads with MiXCR, one entry per CDR3 protein. The table lists about 50,000 distinct CDR3 sequences, about a fifth of them singletons. The specimen was a population of CD138-negative cells sorted from bone marrow. These receptors all stem from a donor aged 40 or over with multiple myeloma.

In its sample, this clonotype was seen many times. A much larger clone differs from this one at a single base, so this may be a read error. The chain employs TRBV3-1 and TRBJ2-7, with D possibly being TRBD2 (5 bases). The CDR3 covers 14 residues. CDR1 and CDR2 (germline): LGHDT, YNNKEL (reference sequence). The DNA of the CDR3 is TGTGCCAGCGGCCAAGATACTAGCTCCTACGAGCAGTACTTC. It codes for CASGQDTSSYEQYF.

A note on this clonotype: A much larger clone lies one base from this, so it may be a read error. The conserved phenylalanine or tryptophan is not found at the CDR3 terminus, so this likely reflects a read error. This rearrangement joins TRBV20-1 to TRBJ2-3; D might be TRBD2 (6 bases). V lost 6 bases and J 2 bases, leaving 15 bases between the germline ends. CDR1 is DFQATT and CDR2 is SNEGSKA in the germline V gene (reference sequence). The CDR3 runs 14 residues. The CDR3 coding sequence is TGCAGTGCCCCGCCCGGGACTTTCACAGATACGCAGTATCTT. This codes for CSAPPGTFTDTQYL.

The chain couples TRBV5-1 to TRBJ2-1, with 14 bases aligning to TRBD2. V lost 8 bases to trimming and J lost 9 bases; unmatched junction nucleotides: 7. Germline lookup yields CDR1 SGHRS and CDR2 YFSETQ. The CDR3 has 14 amino acids. In nucleotides, the CDR3 is TGCGCCAGTCAGACTAGCGGGAGGGTTACTGAGCAGTTCTTC. It yields the protein CASQTSGRVTEQFF.